Here is one T cell receptor beta chain with its context. Antigen specificity is unknown. Trimming stripped 0 bases from V and 2 bases from J, with 10 bases between. The CDR3 has 15 amino acids. Per germline, CDR1 LGHNA and CDR2 YSLEER. The data derive from a study of cytomegalovirus exposure and HLA in healthy donors. Whole-study findings and limits: Overall, about 160 TCR beta chains were annotated as cytomegalovirus-associated.

The donors belonged to the roughly 110-subject validation cohort, separate from the approximately 700-subject first cohort. Generated by immunoSEQ multiplex PCR, the TCRdb table keeps only in-frame clones and is missing some. The sample has 250,000 to 350,000 clones; roughly nine tenths are singletons. This chain links TRBV4-3 with TRBJ1-2, with D perhaps matching TRBD1 (5 bases). Sequencing input: PBMCs. This clonotype was sampled from a woman under 40 in good health and CMV-seropositive. Written as DNA, the CDR3 is TGCGCCAGCAGCCAAGACCAGGGCTACAACTATGGCTACACCTTC. Translation: CASSQDQGYNYGYTF.